This T cell receptor beta chain originates from a study of siplizumab effects on memory and regulatory T cells. Libraries were prepared by immunoSEQ multiplex PCR; TCRdb keeps only in-frame clonotypes and omits some of them. The sample gives about 46,000 clones, about 94% of which show up once; over 15% is in the top ten. Sequencing was performed on CD8+ T cells sorted from blood. The source is a human donor in good health.

The chain's CDR3 is CASSQDSTGANVLTF. CDR3 in DNA: TGCGCCAGCAGCCAAGATAGCACTGGGGCCAACGTCCTGACTTTC. The chain carries TRBV4-1 and TRBJ2-6; no clear D gene. The CDR3 consists of 15 residues. The V gene lost 0 bases and the J gene lost 2 bases, with 5 bases spanning the gap. CDR1 and CDR2 (germline): MGHRA, YSYEKL.